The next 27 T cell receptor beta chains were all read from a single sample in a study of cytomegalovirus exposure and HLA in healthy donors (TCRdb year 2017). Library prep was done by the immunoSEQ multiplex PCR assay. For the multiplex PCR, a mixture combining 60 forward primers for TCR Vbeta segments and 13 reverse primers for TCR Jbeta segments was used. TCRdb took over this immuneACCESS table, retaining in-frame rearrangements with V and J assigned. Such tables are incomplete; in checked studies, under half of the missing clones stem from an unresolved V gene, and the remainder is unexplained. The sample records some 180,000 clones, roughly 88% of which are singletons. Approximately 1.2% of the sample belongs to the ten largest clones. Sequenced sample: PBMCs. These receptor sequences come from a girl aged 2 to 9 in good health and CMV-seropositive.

CDR3 loop: CASSQDLLAGDRQEQYF. DNA for the CDR3: TGCGCCAGCAGCCAAGATCTGCTAGCGGGGGATCGACAAGAGCAGTACTTC. This rearrangement joins TRBV4-1 to TRBJ2-7, with 10 bases fitting TRBD2. The CDR3 has 17 amino acids. Per germline, CDR1 MGHRA and CDR2 YSYEKL. The V segment lost 0 bases and the J segment 7 bases; nucleotides outside the gene matches: 12.

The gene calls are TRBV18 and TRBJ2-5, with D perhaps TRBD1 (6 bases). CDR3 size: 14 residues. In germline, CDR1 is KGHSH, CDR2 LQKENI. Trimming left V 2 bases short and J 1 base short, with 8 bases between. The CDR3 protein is CASSPDRLQETQYF. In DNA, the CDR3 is TGTGCCAGCTCACCAGACAGGCTCCAAGAGACCCAGTACTTC.

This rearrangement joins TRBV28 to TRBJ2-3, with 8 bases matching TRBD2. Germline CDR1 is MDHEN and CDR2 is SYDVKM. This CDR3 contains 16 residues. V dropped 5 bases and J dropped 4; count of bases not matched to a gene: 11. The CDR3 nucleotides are TGTGCCAGCAGTCTGTATAGCGGGATGTCCCCAGATACGCAGTATTTT. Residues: CASSLYSGMSPDTQYF.

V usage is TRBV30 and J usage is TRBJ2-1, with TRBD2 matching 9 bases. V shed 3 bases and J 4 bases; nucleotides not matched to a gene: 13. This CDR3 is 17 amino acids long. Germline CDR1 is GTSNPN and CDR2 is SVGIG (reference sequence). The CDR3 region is CAWSSSPGLARYNEQFF. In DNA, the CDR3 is TGTGCCTGGAGCAGCTCCCCGGGACTAGCAAGGTACAATGAGCAGTTCTTC. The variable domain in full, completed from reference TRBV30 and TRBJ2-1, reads SQTIHQWPATLVQPVGSPLSLECTVEGTSNPNLYWYRQAAGRGLQLLFYSVGIGQISSEVPQNLSASRPQDRQFILSSKKLLLSDSGFYLCAWSSSPGLARYNEQFFGPGTRLTVL.

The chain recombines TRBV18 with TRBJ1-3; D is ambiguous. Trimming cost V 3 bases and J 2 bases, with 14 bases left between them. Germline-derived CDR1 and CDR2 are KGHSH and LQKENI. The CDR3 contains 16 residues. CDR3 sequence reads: CASSPTAGQPGNTIYF. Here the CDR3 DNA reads TGTGCCAGCTCACCCACTGCAGGTCAGCCTGGAAACACCATATATTTT.

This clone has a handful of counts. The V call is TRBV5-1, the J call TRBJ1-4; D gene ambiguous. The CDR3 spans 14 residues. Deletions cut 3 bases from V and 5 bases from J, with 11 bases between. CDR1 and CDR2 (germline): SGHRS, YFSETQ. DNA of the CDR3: TGCGCCAGCAGCTGGCCGGGAGTCAATGAAAAACTGTTTTTT. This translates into CASSWPGVNEKLFF.

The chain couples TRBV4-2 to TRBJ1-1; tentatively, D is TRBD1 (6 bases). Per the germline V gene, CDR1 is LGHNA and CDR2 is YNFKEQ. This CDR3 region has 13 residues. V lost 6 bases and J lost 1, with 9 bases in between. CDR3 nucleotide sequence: TGTGCCAGCAGGGAGACAGGGAACACTGAAGCTTTCTTT. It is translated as CASRETGNTEAFF.

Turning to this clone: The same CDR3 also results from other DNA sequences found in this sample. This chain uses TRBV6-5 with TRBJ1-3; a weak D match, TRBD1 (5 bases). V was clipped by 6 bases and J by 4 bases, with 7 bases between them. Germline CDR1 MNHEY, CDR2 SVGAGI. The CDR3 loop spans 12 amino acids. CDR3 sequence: CASSNRGNTIYF. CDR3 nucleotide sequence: TGTGCCAGCAGCAACAGGGGAAACACCATATATTTT.

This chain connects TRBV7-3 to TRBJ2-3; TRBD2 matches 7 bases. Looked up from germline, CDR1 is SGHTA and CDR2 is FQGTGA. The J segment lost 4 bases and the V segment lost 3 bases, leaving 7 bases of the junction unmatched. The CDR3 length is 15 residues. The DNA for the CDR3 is TGTGCCAGCAGCTTCGCGGGAGCGGGGTCAGATACGCAGTATTTT. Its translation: CASSFAGAGSDTQYF. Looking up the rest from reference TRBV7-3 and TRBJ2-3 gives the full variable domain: GAGVSQTPSNKVTEKGKYVELRCDPISGHTALYWYRQSLGQGPEFLIYFQGTGAADDSGLPNDRFFAVRPEGSVSTLKIQRTERGDSAVYLCASSFAGAGSDTQYFGPGTRLTVL.

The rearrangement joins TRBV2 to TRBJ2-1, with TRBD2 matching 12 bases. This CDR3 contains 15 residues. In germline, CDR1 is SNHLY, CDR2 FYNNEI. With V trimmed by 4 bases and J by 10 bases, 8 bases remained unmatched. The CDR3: CASSALAGGPGEQFF. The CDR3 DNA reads TGTGCCAGCAGTGCCCTAGCGGGAGGGCCGGGAGAGCAGTTCTTC.

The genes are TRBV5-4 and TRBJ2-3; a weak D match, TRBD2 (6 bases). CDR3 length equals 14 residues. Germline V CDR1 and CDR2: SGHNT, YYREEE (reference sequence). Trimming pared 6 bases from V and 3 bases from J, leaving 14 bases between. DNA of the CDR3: TGTGCCAGCATCGAGGCGGGGAGGACAGATACGCAGTATTTT. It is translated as CASIEAGRTDTQYF. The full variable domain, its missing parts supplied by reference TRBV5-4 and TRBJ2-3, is ETGVTQSPTHLIKTRGQQVTLRCSSQSGHNTVSWYQQALGQGPQFIFQYYREEENGRGNFPPRFSGLQFPNYSSELNVNALELDDSALYLCASIEAGRTDTQYFGPGTRLTVL.

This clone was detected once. For the CDR3, the DNA is TGTGCCTGGACAGGACAGTGGAATTCACCCCTCCACTTT. Translating it yields CAWTGQWNSPLHF. This chain joins TRBV30 and TRBJ1-6; TRBD1 might be the D (6 bases). V gave up 4 bases and J gave up 7 bases, with 11 bases separating them. CDR1 is GTSNPN, CDR2 SVGIG, per germline (reference sequence). The CDR3 has 13 amino acids.

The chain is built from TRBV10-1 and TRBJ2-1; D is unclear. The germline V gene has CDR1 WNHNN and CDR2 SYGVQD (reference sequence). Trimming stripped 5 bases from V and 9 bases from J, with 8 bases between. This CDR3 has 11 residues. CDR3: CASSHTGEQFF. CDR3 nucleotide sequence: TGCGCCAGCAGTCATACGGGTGAGCAGTTCTTC.

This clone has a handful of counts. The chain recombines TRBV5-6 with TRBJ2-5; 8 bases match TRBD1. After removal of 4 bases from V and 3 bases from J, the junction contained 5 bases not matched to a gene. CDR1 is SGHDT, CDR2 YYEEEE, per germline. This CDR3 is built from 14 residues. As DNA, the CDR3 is TGTGCCAGCAGCCCTCAGACAGGGGAAGAGACCCAGTACTTC. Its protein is CASSPQTGEETQYF.

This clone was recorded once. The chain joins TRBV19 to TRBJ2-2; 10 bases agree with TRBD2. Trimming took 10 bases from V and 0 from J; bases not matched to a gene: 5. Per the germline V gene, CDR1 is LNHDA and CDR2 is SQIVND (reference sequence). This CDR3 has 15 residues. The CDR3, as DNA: TGTGCCACACTAGCGGGATCCGCGAACACCGGGGAGCTGTTTTTT. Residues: CATLAGSANTGELFF.

The CDR3: CASSIVGNSGNTIYF. The CDR3 nucleotides are TGTGCCAGTAGTATAGTCGGGAACTCTGGAAACACCATATATTTT. V gene TRBV19 combines with J gene TRBJ1-3, with D unresolved. Trimming took off 1 base at V and 0 bases at J, with 7 bases between the two ends. This CDR3 is 15 amino acids long. Per the germline V gene, CDR1 is LNHDA and CDR2 is SQIVND (reference sequence). Looking up the rest from reference TRBV19 and TRBJ1-3 gives the full variable domain: DGGITQSPKYLFRKEGQNVTLSCEQNLNHDAMYWYRQDPGQGLRLIYYSQIVNDFQKGDIAEGYSVSREKKESFPLTVTSAQKNPTAFYLCASSIVGNSGNTIYFGEGSWLTVV.

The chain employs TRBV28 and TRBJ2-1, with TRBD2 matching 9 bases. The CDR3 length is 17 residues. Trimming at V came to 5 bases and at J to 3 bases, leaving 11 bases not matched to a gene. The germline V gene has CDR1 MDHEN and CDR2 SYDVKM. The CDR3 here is CASSLLAWTSDYNEQFF. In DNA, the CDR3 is TGTGCCAGCAGTCTCCTTGCCTGGACTAGCGACTACAATGAGCAGTTCTTC. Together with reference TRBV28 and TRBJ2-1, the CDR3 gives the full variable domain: DVKVTQSSRYLVKRTGEKVFLECVQDMDHENMFWYRQDPGLGLRLIYFSYDVKMKEKGDIPEGYSVSREKKERFSLILESASTNQTSMYLCASSLLAWTSDYNEQFFGPGTRLTVL.

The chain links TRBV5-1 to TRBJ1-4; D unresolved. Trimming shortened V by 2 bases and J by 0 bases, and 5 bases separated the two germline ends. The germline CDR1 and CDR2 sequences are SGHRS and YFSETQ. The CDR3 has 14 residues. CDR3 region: CASSLLSTNEKLFF. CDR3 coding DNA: TGCGCCAGCAGCTTACTGTCAACTAATGAAAAACTGTTTTTT.

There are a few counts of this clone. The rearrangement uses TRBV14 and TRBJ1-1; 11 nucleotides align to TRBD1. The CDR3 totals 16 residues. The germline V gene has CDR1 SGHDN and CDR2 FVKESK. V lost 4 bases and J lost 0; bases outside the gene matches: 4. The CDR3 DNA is TGTGCCAGCAGCCTCAGGACAGGGGGCATGAACACTGAAGCTTTCTTT. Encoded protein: CASSLRTGGMNTEAFF.

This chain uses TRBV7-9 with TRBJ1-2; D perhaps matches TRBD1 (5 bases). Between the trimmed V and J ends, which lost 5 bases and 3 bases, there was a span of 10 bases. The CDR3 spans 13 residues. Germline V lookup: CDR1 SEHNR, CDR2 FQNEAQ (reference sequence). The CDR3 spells CASSPGGDYGYTF. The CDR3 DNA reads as TGTGCCAGCAGCCCCGGGGGGGACTATGGCTACACCTTC.

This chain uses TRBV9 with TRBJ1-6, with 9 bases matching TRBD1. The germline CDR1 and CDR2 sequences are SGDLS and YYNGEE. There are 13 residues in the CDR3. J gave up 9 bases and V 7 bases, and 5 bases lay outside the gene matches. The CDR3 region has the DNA TGTGCCAGCGGGGACAGGGTTGGTTCACCCCTCCACTTT. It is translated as CASGDRVGSPLHF. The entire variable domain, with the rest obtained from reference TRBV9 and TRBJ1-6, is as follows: DSGVTQTPKHLITATGQRVTLRCSPRSGDLSVYWYQQSLDQGLQFLIQYYNGEERAKGNILERFSAQQFPDLHSELNLSSLELGDSALYFCASGDRVGSPLHFGNGTRLTVT.

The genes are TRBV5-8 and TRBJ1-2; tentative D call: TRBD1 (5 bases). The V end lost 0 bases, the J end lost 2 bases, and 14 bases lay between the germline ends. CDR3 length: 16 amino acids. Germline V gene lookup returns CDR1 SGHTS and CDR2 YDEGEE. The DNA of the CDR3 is TGTGCCAGCAGCTTGGAGCCCGTAGGGGCAAACTATGGCTACACCTTC. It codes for CASSLEPVGANYGYTF.

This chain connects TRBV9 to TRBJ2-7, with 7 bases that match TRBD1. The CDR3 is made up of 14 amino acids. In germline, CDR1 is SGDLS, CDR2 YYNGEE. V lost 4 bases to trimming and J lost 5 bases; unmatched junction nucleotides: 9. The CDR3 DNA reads TGTGCCAGCAGCAGGAGACAGGGTGGCGACGAGCAGTACTTC. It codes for CASSRRQGGDEQYF.

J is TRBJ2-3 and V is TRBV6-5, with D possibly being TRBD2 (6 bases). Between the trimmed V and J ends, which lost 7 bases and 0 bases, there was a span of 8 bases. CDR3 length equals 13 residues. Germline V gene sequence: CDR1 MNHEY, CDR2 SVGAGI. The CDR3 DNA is TGTGCCAGCAAAAGCGGGAGCACAGATACGCAGTATTTT. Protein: CASKSGSTDTQYF.

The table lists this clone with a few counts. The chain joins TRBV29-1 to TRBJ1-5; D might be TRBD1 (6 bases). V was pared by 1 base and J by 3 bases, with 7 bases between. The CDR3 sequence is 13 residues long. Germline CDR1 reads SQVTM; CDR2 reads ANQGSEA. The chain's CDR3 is CSVEGDNNQPQHF. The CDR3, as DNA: TGCAGCGTTGAAGGGGACAACAATCAGCCCCAGCATTTT.

The CDR3 bases are TGCGCCAGCAGCTTCGGACAGGGAGATGAAAAACTGTTTTTT. Its protein is CASSFGQGDEKLFF. This chain connects TRBV5-1 to TRBJ1-4; TRBD1 aligns across 8 bases. The CDR3 contains 14 residues. In germline, CDR1 is SGHRS, CDR2 YFSETQ. V shed 2 bases and J 6 bases; nucleotides not matched to a gene: 3.

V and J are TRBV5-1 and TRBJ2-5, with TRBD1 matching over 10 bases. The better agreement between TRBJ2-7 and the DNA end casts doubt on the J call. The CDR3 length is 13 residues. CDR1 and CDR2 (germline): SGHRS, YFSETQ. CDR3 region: CASAWDRGDEQYF. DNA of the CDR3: TGCGCCAGCGCCTGGGACAGGGGAGACGAGCAGTACTTC.